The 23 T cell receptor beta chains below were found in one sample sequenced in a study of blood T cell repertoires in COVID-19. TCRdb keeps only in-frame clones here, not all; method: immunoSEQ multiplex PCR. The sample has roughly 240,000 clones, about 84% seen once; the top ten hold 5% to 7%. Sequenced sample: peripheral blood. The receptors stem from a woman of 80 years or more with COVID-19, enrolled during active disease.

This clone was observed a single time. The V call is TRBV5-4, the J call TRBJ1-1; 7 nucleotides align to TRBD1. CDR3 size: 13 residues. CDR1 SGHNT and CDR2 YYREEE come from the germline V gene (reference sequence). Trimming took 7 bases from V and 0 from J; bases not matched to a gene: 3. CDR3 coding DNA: TGTGCCAGCGGGACAGCGCTGAACACTGAAGCTTTCTTT. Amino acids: CASGTALNTEAFF.

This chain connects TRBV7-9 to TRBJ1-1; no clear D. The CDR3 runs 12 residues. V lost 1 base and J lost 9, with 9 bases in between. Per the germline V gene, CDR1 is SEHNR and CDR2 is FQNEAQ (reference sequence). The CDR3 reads CASSLDLQKAFF. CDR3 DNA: TGTGCCAGCAGCTTAGATCTCCAGAAAGCTTTCTTT.

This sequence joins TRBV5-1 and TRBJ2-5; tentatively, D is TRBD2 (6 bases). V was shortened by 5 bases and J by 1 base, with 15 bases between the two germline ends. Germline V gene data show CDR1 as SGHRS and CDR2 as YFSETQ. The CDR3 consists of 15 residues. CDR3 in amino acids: CASSGGRTTQETQYF. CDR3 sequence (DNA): TGCGCCAGCAGTGGGGGGAGAACGACCCAAGAGACCCAGTACTTC.

The CDR3 is CSLQTGYGYTF. CDR3 nucleotides: TGCAGTTTACAAACAGGCTATGGCTACACCTTC. The chain recombines TRBV29-1 with TRBJ1-2, with a weak D call TRBD1 (5 bases). The CDR3 sequence is 11 residues long. Germline assignment: CDR1 SQVTM and CDR2 ANQGSEA.

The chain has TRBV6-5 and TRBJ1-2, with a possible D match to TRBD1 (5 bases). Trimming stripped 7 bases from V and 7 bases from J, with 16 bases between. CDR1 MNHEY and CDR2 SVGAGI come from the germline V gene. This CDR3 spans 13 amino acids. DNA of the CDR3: TGTGCCAGCACTCAGGGCCTCGGTAGTGGCTACACCTTC. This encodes CASTQGLGSGYTF.

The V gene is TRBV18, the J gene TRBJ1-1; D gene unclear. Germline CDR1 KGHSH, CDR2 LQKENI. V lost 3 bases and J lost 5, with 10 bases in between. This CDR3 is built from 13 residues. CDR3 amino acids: CASSPGGLTEAFF. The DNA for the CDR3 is TGTGCCAGCTCACCGGGAGGGCTTACTGAAGCTTTCTTT.

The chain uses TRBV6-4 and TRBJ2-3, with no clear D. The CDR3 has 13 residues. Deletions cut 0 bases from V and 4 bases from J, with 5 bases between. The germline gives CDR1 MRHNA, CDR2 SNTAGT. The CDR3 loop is CASSDSAADTQYF. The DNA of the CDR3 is TGTGCCAGCAGTGACTCCGCGGCAGATACGCAGTATTTT.

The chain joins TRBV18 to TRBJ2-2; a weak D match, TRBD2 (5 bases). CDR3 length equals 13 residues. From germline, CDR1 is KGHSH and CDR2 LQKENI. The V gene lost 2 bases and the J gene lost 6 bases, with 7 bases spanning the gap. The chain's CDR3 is CASSPSRAGELFF. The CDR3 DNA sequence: TGTGCCAGCTCACCATCGAGGGCCGGGGAGCTGTTTTTT.

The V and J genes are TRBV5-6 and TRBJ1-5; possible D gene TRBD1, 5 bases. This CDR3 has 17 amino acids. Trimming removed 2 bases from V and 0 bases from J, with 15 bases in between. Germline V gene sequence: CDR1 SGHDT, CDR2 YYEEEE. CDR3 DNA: TGTGCCAGCAGCTTAAGGGGAGGGCACTATAGCAATCAGCCCCAGCATTTT. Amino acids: CASSLRGGHYSNQPQHF.

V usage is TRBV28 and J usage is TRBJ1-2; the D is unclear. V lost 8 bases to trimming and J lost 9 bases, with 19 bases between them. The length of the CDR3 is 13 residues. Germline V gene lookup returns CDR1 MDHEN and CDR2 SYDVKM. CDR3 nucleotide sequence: TGTGCCAGCGAGTTTCGGGAGGTACAGAGCTACACCTTC. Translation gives CASEFREVQSYTF.

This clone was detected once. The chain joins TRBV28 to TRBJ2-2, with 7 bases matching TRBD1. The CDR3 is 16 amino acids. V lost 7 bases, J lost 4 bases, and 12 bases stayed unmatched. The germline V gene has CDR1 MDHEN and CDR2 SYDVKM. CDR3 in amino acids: CASTVNRGAGTGELFF. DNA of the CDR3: TGTGCCAGCACCGTCAACAGGGGCGCGGGCACCGGGGAGCTGTTTTTT. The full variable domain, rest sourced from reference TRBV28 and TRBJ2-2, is DVKVTQSSRYLVKRTGEKVFLECVQDMDHENMFWYRQDPGLGLRLIYFSYDVKMKEKGDIPEGYSVSREKKERFSLILESASTNQTSMYLCASTVNRGAGTGELFFGEGSRLTVL.

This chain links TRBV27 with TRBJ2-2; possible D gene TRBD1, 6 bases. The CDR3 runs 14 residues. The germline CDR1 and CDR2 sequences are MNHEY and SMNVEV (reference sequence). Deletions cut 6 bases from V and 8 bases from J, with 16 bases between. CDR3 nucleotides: TGTGCCAGCAGATCAGGGGATTTTTGGGGGGAGCTGTTTTTT. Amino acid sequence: CASRSGDFWGELFF.

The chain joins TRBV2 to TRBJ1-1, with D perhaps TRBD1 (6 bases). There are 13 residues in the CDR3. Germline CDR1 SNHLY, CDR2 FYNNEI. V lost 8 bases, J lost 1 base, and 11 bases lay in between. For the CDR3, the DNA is TGTGCCAGCGCCGGACAGCCGAACACTGAAGCTTTCTTT. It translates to CASAGQPNTEAFF.

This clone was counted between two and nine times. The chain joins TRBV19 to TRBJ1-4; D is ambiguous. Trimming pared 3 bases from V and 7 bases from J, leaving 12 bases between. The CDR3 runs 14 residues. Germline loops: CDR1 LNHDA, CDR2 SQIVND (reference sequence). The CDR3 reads CASSMGGTGEKLFF. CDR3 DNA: TGTGCCAGTAGTATGGGAGGCACGGGTGAAAAACTGTTTTTT.

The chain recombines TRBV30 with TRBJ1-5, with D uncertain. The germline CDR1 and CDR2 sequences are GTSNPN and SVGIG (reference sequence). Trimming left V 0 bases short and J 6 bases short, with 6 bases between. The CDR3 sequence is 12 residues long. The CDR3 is CAWSVPGQPQHF. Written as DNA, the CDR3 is TGTGCCTGGAGTGTACCCGGTCAGCCCCAGCATTTT.

The CDR3 region has the DNA TGTGCCAGCAGCCGGGCCGGGGATGGCTACACCTTC. It translates to CASSRAGDGYTF. The J gene is TRBJ1-2, the V gene TRBV13; no reliable D call. With 5 bases removed from V and 6 bases from J, the gap between germline ends came to 10 bases. The germline V gene encodes CDR1 PRHDT and CDR2 FYEKMQ (reference sequence). The CDR3 length is 12 residues.

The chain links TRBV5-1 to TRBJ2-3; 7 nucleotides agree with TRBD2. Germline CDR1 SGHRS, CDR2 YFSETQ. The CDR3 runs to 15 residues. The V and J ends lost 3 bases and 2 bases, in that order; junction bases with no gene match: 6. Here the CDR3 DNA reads TGCGCCAGCAGCTCCGGCGGGGGAGCCACAGATACGCAGTATTTT. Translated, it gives CASSSGGGATDTQYF.

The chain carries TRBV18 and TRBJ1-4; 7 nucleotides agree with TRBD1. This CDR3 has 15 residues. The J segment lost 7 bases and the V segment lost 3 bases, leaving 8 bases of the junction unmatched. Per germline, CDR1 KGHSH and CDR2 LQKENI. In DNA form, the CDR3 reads TGTGCCAGCTCACCCCCACAGGGGTGGGGTGAAAAACTGTTTTTT. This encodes CASSPPQGWGEKLFF.

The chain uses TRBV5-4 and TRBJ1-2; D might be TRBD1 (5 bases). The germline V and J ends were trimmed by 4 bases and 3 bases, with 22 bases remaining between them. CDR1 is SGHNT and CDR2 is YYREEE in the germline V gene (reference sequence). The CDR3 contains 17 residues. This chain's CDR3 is CASSPTGGSLAHYGYTF. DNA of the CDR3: TGTGCCAGCAGCCCCACCGGGGGGTCATTGGCACACTATGGCTACACCTTC.

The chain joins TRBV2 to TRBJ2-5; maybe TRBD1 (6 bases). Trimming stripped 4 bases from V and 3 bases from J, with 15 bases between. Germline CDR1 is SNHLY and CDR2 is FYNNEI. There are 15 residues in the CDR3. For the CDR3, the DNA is TGTGCCAGCAGTGGAATGGGGGCCCCAGAAGAGACCCAGTACTTC. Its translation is CASSGMGAPEETQYF. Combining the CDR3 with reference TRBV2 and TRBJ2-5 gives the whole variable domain EPEVTQTPSHQVTQMGQEVILRCVPISNHLYFYWYRQILGQKVEFLVSFYNNEISEKSEIFDDQFSVERPDGSNFTLKIRSTKLEDSAMYFCASSGMGAPEETQYFGPGTRLLVL.

This CDR3 reads CASSQDRLAGETGHRDTQYF. CDR3 in DNA: TGTGCCAGCAGCCAAGATCGACTAGCGGGGGAAACCGGGCACCGAGATACGCAGTATTTT. This chain uses TRBV4-2 with TRBJ2-3, with 12 bases lining up with TRBD2. The CDR3 runs to 20 residues. Looked up from germline, CDR1 is LGHNA and CDR2 is YNFKEQ. The V gene end was trimmed by 0 bases and the J gene end by 5 bases; junction bases not matched to a gene: 15.

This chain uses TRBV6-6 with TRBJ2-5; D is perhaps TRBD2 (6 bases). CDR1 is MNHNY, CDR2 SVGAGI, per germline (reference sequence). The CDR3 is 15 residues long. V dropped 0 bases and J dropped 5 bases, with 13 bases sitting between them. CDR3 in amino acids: CASSYSSLATETQYF. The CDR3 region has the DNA TGTGCCAGCAGTTACTCGTCACTAGCTACGGAGACCCAGTACTTC.

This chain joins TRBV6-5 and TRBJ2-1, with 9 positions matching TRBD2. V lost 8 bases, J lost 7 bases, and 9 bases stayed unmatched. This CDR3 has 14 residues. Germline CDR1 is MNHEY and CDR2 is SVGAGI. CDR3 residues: CASRSSGGINEQFF. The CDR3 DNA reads TGTGCCAGCCGGAGTAGCGGGGGCATAAATGAGCAGTTCTTC.